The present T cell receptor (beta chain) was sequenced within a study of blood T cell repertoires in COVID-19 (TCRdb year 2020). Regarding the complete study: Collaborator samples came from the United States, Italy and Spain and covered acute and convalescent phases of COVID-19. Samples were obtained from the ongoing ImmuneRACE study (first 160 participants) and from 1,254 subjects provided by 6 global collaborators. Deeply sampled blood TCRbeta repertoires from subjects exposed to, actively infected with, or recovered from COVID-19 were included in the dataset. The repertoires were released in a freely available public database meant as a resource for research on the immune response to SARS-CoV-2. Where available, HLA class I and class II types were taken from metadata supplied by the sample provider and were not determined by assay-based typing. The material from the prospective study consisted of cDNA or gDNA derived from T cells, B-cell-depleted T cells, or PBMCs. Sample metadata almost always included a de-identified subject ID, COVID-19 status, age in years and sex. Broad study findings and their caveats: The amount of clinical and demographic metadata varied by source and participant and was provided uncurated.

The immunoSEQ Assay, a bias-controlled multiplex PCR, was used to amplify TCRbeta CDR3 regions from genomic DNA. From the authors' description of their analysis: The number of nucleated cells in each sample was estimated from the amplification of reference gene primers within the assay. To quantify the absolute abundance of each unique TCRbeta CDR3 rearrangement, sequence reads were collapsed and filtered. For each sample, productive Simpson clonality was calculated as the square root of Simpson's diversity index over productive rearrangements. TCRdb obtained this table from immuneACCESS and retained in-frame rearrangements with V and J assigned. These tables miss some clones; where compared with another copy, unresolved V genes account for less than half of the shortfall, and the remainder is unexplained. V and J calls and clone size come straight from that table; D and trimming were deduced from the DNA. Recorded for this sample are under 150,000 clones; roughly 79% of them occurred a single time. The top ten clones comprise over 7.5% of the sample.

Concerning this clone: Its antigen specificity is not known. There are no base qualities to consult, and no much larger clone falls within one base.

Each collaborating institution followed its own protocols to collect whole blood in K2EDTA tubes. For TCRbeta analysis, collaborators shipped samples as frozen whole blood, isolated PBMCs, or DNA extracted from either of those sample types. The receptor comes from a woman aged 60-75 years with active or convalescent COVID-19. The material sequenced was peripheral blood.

The CDR3 region has the sequence CASSSPPRNTEAFF. The DNA is TGTGCCAGCAGTTCTCCCCCCAGGAACACTGAAGCTTTCTTT. This chain joins TRBV6-5 to TRBJ1-1, with the D segment identity uncertain. Taken from cysteine to phenylalanine, the CDR3 has 14 residues. Only CDR3 DNA is held: 42 bases, read in frame from base 1. Relative to germline, V is 4 bases shorter and J is 1 base shorter, with 10 bases between their ends. According to the germline V gene, CDR1 reads MNHEY and CDR2 reads SVGAGI.